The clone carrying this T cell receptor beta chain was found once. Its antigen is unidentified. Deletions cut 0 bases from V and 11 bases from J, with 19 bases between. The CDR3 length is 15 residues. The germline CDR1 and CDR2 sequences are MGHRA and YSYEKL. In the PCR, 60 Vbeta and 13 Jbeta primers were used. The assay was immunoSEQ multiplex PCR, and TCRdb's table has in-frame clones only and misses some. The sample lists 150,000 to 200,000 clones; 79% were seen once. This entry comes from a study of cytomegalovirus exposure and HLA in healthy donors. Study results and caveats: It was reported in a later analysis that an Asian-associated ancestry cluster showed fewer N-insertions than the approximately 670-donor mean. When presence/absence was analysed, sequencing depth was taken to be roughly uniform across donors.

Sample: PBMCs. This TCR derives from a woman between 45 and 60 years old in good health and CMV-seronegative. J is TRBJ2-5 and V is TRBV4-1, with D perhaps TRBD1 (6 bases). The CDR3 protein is CASSQEGAGAREQYF. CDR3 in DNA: TGCGCCAGCAGCCAAGAAGGGGCAGGGGCGAGGGAGCAGTACTTC.